The text below deals with one TCR beta chain. This sample is drawn from a study of blood T cell repertoires in COVID-19. CDR3 length equals 14 residues. Germline loops: CDR1 MNHNY, CDR2 SVGAGI (reference sequence). The germline V and J ends were trimmed by 2 bases and 7 bases, with 12 bases remaining between them. Living in about two dozen US areas, the participants were between 18 and 89 years of age. Profiling relied on immunoSEQ multiplex PCR, and the TCRdb table lists in-frame clones only, not all of them. This sample has 200,000 to 250,000 clones, with about 87% found just once. The chain joins TRBV6-6 to TRBJ1-5, with a weak D call TRBD1 (5 bases). The receptor was isolated from a woman in her 30s who had been exposed to COVID-19. Input material: PBMCs or T cells enriched from blood (not recorded which). CDR3 DNA sequence: TGTGCCAGCAGTTACCGGGACTGGGAACAGCCCCAGCATTTT. Translating it yields CASSYRDWEQPQHF.